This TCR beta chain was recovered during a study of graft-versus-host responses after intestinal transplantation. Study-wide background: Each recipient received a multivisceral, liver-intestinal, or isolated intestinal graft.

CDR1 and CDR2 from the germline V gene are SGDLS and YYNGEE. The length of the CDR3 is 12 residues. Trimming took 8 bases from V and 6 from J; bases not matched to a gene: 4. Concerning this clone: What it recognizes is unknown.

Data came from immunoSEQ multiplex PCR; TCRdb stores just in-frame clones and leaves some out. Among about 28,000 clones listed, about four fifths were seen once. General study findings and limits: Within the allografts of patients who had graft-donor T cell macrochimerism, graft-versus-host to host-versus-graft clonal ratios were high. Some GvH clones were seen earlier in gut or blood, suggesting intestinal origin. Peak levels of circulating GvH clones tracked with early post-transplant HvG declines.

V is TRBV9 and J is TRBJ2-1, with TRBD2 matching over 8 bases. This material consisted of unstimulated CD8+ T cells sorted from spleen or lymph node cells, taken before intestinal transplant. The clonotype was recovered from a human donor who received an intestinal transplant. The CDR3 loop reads CASGTRSNEQFF. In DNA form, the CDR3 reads TGTGCCAGTGGGACTAGATCCAATGAGCAGTTCTTC.